Detailed here is one TCR beta chain. Its matching antigen is unknown. Given the absence of the conserved phenylalanine or tryptophan at the CDR3 end, a read error is likely. Tregs were sorted as CD4+CD25+CD127-/low cells. Constant-region reverse primers amplified full-length variable regions, followed by semi-nested Nested Universal Primer A PCR. Using its own MiXCR run on the 5' RACE reads, TCRdb lists one record per CDR3 protein. The table has over 10,000 distinct CDR3 sequences, roughly 51% seen once; the top ten hold approximately 12%. Germline V CDR1 and CDR2: SQVTM, ANQGSEA. This CDR3 region has 11 residues. V was pared by 7 bases and J by 3 bases, with 9 bases between. Study-wide results and limits: Larger-cohort validation covered only one TCR beta V-J rearrangement. Tumor memory CD4+ T cell TCR gene usage clustered with blood and lymph node memory CD4+ cells and lymph node naive CD4+ cells.

The sequenced sample was tumor-infiltrating Tregs sorted from the breast tumor. J is TRBJ1-2 and V is TRBV29-1, with a tentative D call TRBD1 (6 bases). This sequence was found in a female donor with breast cancer. In DNA, the CDR3 is TGCAGCGGACAGGAGGACTATGGCTACACCTCC. It yields the protein CSGQEDYGYTS.